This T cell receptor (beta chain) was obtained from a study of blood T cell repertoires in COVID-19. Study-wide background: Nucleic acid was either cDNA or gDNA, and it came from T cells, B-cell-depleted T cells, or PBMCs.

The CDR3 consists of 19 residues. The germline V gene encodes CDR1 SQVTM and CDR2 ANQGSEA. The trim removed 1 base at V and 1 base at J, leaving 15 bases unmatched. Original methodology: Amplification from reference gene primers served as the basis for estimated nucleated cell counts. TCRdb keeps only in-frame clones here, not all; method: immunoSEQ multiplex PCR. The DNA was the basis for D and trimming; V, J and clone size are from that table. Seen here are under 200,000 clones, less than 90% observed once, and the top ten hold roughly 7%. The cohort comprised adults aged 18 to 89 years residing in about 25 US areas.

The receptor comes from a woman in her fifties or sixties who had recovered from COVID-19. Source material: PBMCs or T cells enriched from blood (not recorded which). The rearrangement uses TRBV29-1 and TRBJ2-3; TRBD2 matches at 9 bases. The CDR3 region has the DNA TGCAGCGTTGAAGGGGGTTACGTAGAGCGGGAGGTCGGCACAGATACGCAGTATTTT. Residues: CSVEGGYVEREVGTDTQYF.